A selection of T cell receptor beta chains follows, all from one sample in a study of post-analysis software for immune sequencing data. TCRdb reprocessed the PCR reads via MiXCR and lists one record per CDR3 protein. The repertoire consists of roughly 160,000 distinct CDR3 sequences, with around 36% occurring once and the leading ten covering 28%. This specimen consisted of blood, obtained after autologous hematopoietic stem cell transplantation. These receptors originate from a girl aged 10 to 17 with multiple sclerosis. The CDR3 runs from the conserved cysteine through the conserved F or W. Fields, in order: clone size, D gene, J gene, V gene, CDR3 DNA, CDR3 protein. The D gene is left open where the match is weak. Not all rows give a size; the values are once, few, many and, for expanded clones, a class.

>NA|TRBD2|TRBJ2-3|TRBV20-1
TGCAGTGCTGGGGTCGGGCTAGCGGCCACAGATACGCAGTATTTT
CSAGVGLAATDTQYF
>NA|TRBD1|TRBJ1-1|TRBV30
TGTGCCTGGGACAGGGACACTGAAGCTTTCTTT
CAWDRDTEAFF
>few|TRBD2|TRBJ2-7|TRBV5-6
TGTGCCAGCAGCAAGGGACTAGCGGGAGTTACCTCCTACGAGCAGTACTTC
CASSKGLAGVTSYEQYF
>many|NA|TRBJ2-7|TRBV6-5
TGTGCCAGCAGTTACTCTCGGACACGCCGGGAGCAGTACTTC
CASSYSRTRREQYF
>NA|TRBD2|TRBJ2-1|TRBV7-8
TGTGCCAGCAGCTTAGTAACGGCGGGGGGTGCCTACAATGAGCAGTTCTTC
CASSLVTAGGAYNEQFF
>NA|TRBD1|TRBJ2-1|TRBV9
TGTGCCAGCAGCCCCCCCCATCGACAGGGGGCTAACAATGAGCAGTTCTTC
CASSPPHRQGANNEQFF
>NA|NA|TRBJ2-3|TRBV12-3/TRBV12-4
TGTGCCAGCAGTTTAGGTACAGGGTCACCAGATACGCAGTATTTT
CASSLGTGSPDTQYF
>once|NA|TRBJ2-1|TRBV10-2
TGCGCCAGCAGTGAGCGGATCTACAATGAGCAGTTCTTC
CASSERIYNEQFF
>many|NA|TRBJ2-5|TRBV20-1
TGCAGTGCTAGAGGGTCGGGACCGGGGCCCGAGACCCAGTACTTC
CSARGSGPGPETQYF
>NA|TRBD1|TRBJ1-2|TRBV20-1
TGCAGTGCTTGGACAGGGACTTATGGCCACACCTTC
CSAWTGTYGHTF
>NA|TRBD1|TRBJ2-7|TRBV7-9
TGTGCCAGCAGGAAACCGGGACAGGGAAACTACGAGCAGTACTTC
CASRKPGQGNYEQYF
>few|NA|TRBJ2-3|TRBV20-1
TGCAGTGCTAGAGATCAAGGACAAAGCACAGATACGCAGTATTTT
CSARDQGQSTDTQYF
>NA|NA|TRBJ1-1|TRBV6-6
TGTGCCAGCAGTTATAGCGAGAACACTGAAGCTTTCTTT
CASSYSENTEAFF
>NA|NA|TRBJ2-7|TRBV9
TGTGCCAGCAGCGTAGGTAGCGGAGGGGGGTACGAGCAGTACTTC
CASSVGSGGGYEQYF
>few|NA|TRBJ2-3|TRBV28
TGTGCCAGCAGCTCGGGAGCCCGCACAGATACGCAGTATTTT
CASSSGARTDTQYF
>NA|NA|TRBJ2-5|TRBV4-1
TGCGCCAGCAGCCAGAAGATCCAGTACCAAGAGACCCAGTACTTC
CASSQKIQYQETQYF
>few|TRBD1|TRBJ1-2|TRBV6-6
TGTGCCAGCAGTTATCGGCAGGGGGCAAGGGACTATGGCTACACCTTC
CASSYRQGARDYGYTF
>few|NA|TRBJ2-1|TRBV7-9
TGTGCCAGCGGCGACGTAACCTACAATGAGCAGTTCTTC
CASGDVTYNEQFF
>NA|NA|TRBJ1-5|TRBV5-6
TGTGCCAGCAGCTCAGGGCCCTCCAATCAGCCCCAGCATTTT
CASSSGPSNQPQHF
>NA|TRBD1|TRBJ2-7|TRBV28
TGTGCCAGCAGCCAGGGACAGGGGGGGTCCTACGAGCAGTACTTC
CASSQGQGGSYEQYF
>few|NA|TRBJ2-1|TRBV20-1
TGCAGTGCTAGAGATGATAGCGCCTACAATGAGCAGTTCTTC
CSARDDSAYNEQFF
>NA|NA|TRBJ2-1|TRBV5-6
TGTGCCAGCAGCTTGGAGTTTGGGCGGGGAGAGCAGTTCTTC
CASSLEFGRGEQFF
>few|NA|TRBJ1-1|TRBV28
TGTGCCAGCAGTCCCCCTTACTCAGGGAATTTTGAAGCTTTCTTT
CASSPPYSGNFEAFF
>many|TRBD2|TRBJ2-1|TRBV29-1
TGCAGCGTTGAGAGAGGACTAGCGGCACGAAATGAGCAGTTCTTC
CSVERGLAARNEQFF
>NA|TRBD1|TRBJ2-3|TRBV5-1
TGCGCCAGCAGCAAGGGGACAGGGGGCTCCCAGGATACGCAGTATTTT
CASSKGTGGSQDTQYF
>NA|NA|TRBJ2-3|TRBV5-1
TGCGCCAGCAGCCCGCAAACAGCACCTAATACGCAGTATTTT
CASSPQTAPNTQYF
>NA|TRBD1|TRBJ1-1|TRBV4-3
TGCGCCAGCAGCTTGTGGGCCAGAAGGGACAGGGACGAAGAAGCTTTCTTT
CASSLWARRDRDEEAFF
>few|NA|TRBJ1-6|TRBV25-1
TGTGCCAGCAGTGGGACGACAGGCATCGCGTATAATTCACCCCTCCACTTT
CASSGTTGIAYNSPLHF
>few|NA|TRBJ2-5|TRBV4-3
TGCGCCAGCAGCCTGGGACTCGGTGAAGAGACCCAGTACTTC
CASSLGLGEETQYF
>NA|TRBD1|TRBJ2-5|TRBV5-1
TGCGCCAGCAGCCCCGGGACAGTCATGCCAAAGGAGACCCAGTACTTC
CASSPGTVMPKETQYF
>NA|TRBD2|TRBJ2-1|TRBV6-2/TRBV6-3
TGTGCCAGCAGCCCCGGGACTACCTACAATGAGCAGTTCTTC
CASSPGTTYNEQFF
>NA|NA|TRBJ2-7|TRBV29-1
TGCAGCGTTGAAGGTGAATCCCAGACCGAAGCCTACGAGCAGTACTTC
CSVEGESQTEAYEQYF
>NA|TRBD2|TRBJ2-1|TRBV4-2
TGTGCCAGCAGCCTTGGACTAGCGGGAGGGGCCTACAATGAGCAGTTCTTC
CASSLGLAGGAYNEQFF
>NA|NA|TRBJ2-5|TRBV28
TGTGCCAGCAGTTTGGACGGGACACAAGAGACCCAGTACTTC
CASSLDGTQETQYF
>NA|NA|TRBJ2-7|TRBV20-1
TGCAGTGCTGGGGACCTTTACGAGCAGTACTTC
CSAGDLYEQYF
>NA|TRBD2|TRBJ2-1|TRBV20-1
TGCAGTGCTAGAGATGGACGGACTAGCTCAAAAGAGCAGTTCTTC
CSARDGRTSSKEQFF
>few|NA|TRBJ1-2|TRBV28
TGTGCCAGCACCTCAACGGGGCCTGCGGTCTATGGCTACACCTTC
CASTSTGPAVYGYTF
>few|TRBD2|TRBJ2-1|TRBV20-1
TGCAGTGCGCATAGGAGGACTAGCGGATACAATGAGCAGTTCTTC
CSAHRRTSGYNEQFF
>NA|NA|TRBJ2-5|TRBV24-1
TGTGCCACCAGTGATTTGGAGGGAGCAGAGACCCAGTACTTC
CATSDLEGAETQYF
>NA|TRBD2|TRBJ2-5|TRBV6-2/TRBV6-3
TGTGCCAGCAGCCCGACTAGCGGAGGAGAGACCCAGTACTTC
CASSPTSGGETQYF
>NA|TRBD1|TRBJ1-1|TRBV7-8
TGTGCCAGCAGCTTTTCCTCTTGGCACAGGGGGAACACTGAAGCTTTCTTT
CASSFSSWHRGNTEAFF
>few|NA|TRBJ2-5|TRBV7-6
TGTGCCAGCAGCTTACAGTGCCGGGAGACCCAGTACTTC
CASSLQCRETQYF
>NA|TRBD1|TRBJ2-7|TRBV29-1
TGCAGCGTTGAACAGGGGGCCGGCGAGCAGTACTTC
CSVEQGAGEQYF
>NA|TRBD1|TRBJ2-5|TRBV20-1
TGCAGTGCTAGAGATCGGTGGACAGGGCAAGAGACCCAGTACTTC
CSARDRWTGQETQYF
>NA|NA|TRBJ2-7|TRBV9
TGTGCCAGCAGCGTAGGCGAGCGGAGGTCGGACGAGCAGTACTTC
CASSVGERRSDEQYF
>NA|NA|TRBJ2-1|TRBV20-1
TGCAGTGCCACCCGACTAGTCCGTACTGAGCAGTTCTTC
CSATRLVRTEQFF
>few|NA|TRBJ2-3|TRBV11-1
TGTGCCAGCAGCTCCGACCCGGGACGGCGCACAGATACGCAGTATTTT
CASSSDPGRRTDTQYF
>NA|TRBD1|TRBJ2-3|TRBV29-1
TGCAGCGTTGAGGGGACAGATAGCACAGATACGCAGTATTTT
CSVEGTDSTDTQYF
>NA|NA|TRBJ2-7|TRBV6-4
TGTGCCAGCTTTTTCAGTTACGAGCAGTACTTC
CASFFSYEQYF
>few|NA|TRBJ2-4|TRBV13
TGTGCCAGCAGCTTAGGCTTCCCCTGGGGGTTAGCCAAAAACATTCAGTACTTC
CASSLGFPWGLAKNIQYF
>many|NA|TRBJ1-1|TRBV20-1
TGCAGTGCTAGAGAACGGATGTTGTGGATGAACACTGAAGCTTTCTTT
CSARERMLWMNTEAFF
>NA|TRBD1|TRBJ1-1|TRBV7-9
TGTGCCAGCAGCTCGGACAGGTTGTGTGCTTTCTTT
CASSSDRLCAFF
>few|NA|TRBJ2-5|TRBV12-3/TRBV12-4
TGTGCCAGCCTCCTGGGAGGCGAAGAGACCCAGTACTTC
CASLLGGEETQYF